The text below deals with one T cell receptor (beta chain). Sequenced by immunoSEQ multiplex PCR; TCRdb stores in-frame clones only, minus some. The sample consists of about 710,000 clones, 80% to 90% of them appearing once. These data come from a study of shared T cell receptors in the human thymus. This sample also belongs to another study, concerning human thymus T cells. That source reports: Thymus pieces cut out during corrective heart surgery were the tissue that was used. The authors found apparently biased V and J gene usage in thymic and blood repertoires.

This receptor was taken from a boy younger than two with a congenital heart defect. The source material was thymocytes.

CDR3 sequence reads: CASSVEVGTAPYEQYF. The DNA of the CDR3 is TGTGCCAGCAGCGTAGAAGTCGGGACAGCACCTTACGAGCAGTACTTC. This chain connects TRBV9 to TRBJ2-7, with 7 positions matching TRBD1. J was trimmed by 4 bases and V by 0 bases; bases with no gene match: 10. Germline V gene data show CDR1 as SGDLS and CDR2 as YYNGEE. CDR3 size: 16 residues.